Sequencing of this T cell receptor beta chain was carried out in a study of blood T cell repertoires in COVID-19. Study at large: Researchers got acute and convalescent COVID-19 samples from the United States, Italy and Spain. In each case, the material was cDNA or gDNA derived from T cells, B-cell-depleted T cells, or PBMCs.

Authors' processing steps: Estimation of nucleated cell counts relied on the amplification of reference gene primers. Data came from immunoSEQ multiplex PCR; TCRdb stores just in-frame clones and leaves some out. The D gene and trimming were derived from the DNA, and the V and J assignments and clone size from that table. The sample lists under 350,000 clones; roughly 91% were seen once. The CDR3 runs 15 residues. Trimming at V came to 3 bases and at J to 5 bases, leaving 6 bases not matched to a gene. The germline gives CDR1 SQVTM, CDR2 ANQGSEA. This receptor was obtained from a middle-aged man with acute or convalescent COVID-19. Sequenced material: peripheral blood. This chain joins TRBV29-1 and TRBJ2-1; 11 bases align to TRBD2. DNA for the CDR3: TGCAGCGTTGATGGAGGGACTAGCGGCGACAATGAGCAGTTCTTC. Its protein product is CSVDGGTSGDNEQFF.